The T cell receptor beta chain under discussion was sequenced for a study of tumor and adjacent non-tumor tissue in lung cancer. This CDR3 region has 14 residues. The germline V gene has CDR1 MGHRA and CDR2 YSYEKL. This clonotype is a singleton in its sample. Antigen unknown. No conserved phenylalanine or tryptophan is present at the end of the CDR3, so a read error is the likely explanation. Study conclusions and caveats: Patients with more diverse tumor TCRs had worse survival.

This sample's RNA came from whole unsorted tissue. TCRbeta libraries were built with three rounds of nested PCR, modified from ARM-PCR. TCRdb reprocessed the multiplex PCR reads via MiXCR and lists one record per CDR3 protein. The sample carries about 200,000 distinct CDR3 sequences, approximately 74% recorded once. The clonotype originates from a man aged 55-75 years with non-small cell lung cancer. Specimen: lung tumor tissue. V is TRBV4-1 and J is TRBJ2-7; 11 bases are shared with TRBD1. As DNA, the CDR3 is TGCGCCAGCAGCCAAAGGACAGGGGGCTACGAACAGTACATC. This translates into CASSQRTGGYEQYI.